This T cell receptor (beta chain) was identified in a study of identifying expanded T cells in peripheral blood (dated by TCRdb to about 2019). With regard to the full study: Four technical replicates, made by sequencing separate aliquots from the same pool of genomic DNA, were compared pairwise. Points the paper makes about the study in general: The authors expected that biological variance in healthy repertoires might rise further over much longer intervals, such as months to years. Across all healthy-donor time intervals, the beta-binomial model significantly lowered both the number of clones called differentially abundant and the false-positive rate. The binomial model flagged approximately 1.2 differentially abundant clones between technical replicates, compared with 15 to 17 over about 2 weeks and 18 to 20 over around four weeks. For all healthy donors, the variance in clone template counts between roughly 2-week samples rose significantly as total template count increased.

The immunoSEQ Assay, which uses bias-controlled multiplex PCR amplification of genomic DNA, was used to profile TCRbeta CDR3 regions. Per the source publication's procedure: The absolute abundance of each unique TCRbeta CDR3 region was quantified after sequences were collapsed and filtered. Differential abundance was tested with two models: a binomial (Fisher-equivalent) model and a beta-binomial model that adds time-dependent variance fitted from healthy donors. Clones with fewer than 5 combined templates were removed, and a clone was called differentially abundant if the clone's Benjamini-Hochberg FDR was below 0.01. Beta-binomial variance was modeled as a function of total template count across the two samples using the form v = (b*log(k)+a)^2. TCRdb carries this immuneACCESS record with in-frame sequences only. Its versions omit some clonotypes, under half of them owing to an unresolved V gene in the studies checked, with the rest unexplained. Clone size and the V and J calls come from that table; the DNA yielded D and trimming. The table for this sample lists around 84,000 clones; roughly 90% of them were counted only once. Jointly, the top ten make up approximately 7% of the sample.

With regard to this clone: Its recognized antigen is unknown. Qualities for individual bases were not recorded, and no much larger clone is one base off.

Relative to germline, V is missing 4 bases and J is missing 4 bases, with 6 bases of the junction outside any gene match. CDR1 SGHRS and CDR2 YFSETQ are derived from the germline V gene. Taken from cysteine to phenylalanine, the CDR3 has 16 residues. Only the CDR3 DNA is retained, 48 bases long and in frame from the first base. No immune events such as infections were documented for the healthy donors during the collection period. Healthy-donor blood repertoires served as a training cohort to calibrate time-dependent variance in a beta-binomial model of T-cell clone differential abundance. The training cohort included around ten healthy donors, of whom 3 were female and 7 were male. An age range of about 25 to 64 years, with an average of 43 years, was recorded for the donors. Whole blood, obtained from a commercial supplier, was collected from each healthy donor at three time points spaced around two weeks apart. For immunosequencing, genomic DNA was extracted from unsorted whole blood.

The receptor's source is a person between 18 and 75 years old in good health. The sequence is built from TRBV5-1 and TRBJ1-3, and TRBD1 matches 12 of the central bases. The sequenced material came from blood. CDR3 region: CASSPGQGATGNTIYF. In nucleotides, the sequence is TGCGCCAGCAGCCCGGGACAGGGGGCGACGGGAAACACCATATATTTT.